This is a list of T cell receptor beta chains from one sample in a study of cytotoxic CD8 clonotypes in ibrutinib-treated CLL. Generated by immunoSEQ multiplex PCR, the TCRdb table keeps only in-frame clones and is missing some. There are about 130,000 clones in the sample; less than 90% occur only once, and about 3.3% lies in the top ten. Material: PBMCs, obtained after 24 months of ibrutinib treatment. These receptors were obtained from a human donor with chronic lymphocytic leukemia. CDR3s leave out the opening cysteine and the closing phenylalanine or tryptophan. The D gene is left open where the match is weak.

>TRBV11-2|NA
ASSPSGTQY
>TRBV18|TRBD1
ASSEDRGYEQY
>TRBV9|TRBD1
ASSVPGTGASGYT
>TRBV7-9|NA
ASSLGQGEAQETQY
>TRBV5-4|TRBD2
ASSGGTSGGQETQY
>TRBV7-9|NA
ASSLALGPSTDTQY
>TRBV25-1|NA
ASSDPAISSGRNTEAF
>TRBV5-5|NA
ASSLLGVDYGYT
>TRBV7-2|NA
ASSRSGLSTDTQY
>TRBV7-6|TRBD2
ASSPGASGGAETQY
>TRBV7-9|TRBD2
ASSSREANQETQY
>TRBV5-5|NA
ASSLRSPETNEKLF
>TRBV23-1|TRBD1
ASSPQGGQEVSSGANVLT
>TRBV9|NA
ASSVVGGAAGEQY
>TRBV4-3|NA
ASSQDHHQETQY
>TRBV2|NA
ASSEDRDHEQY
>TRBV7-3|NA
ASSLNRVDGELF
>TRBV4-2|NA
ASSHTSGQGIADTQY
>TRBV11-2|NA
ASLKDWNMGETQY
>TRBV5-1|TRBD1
ASNPGGLNTEAF
>TRBV19|TRBD1
ASSRTGENQPQH
>TRBV10-3|NA
AISGTAGAGQPQH
>TRBV18|TRBD1
ASSPDRDPKLMNTEAF
>TRBV11-2|NA
ASSLGPRKPQH
>TRBV27|NA
ASSPRTVLGYEQY
>TRBV7-9|TRBD1
ASSLGDGTGDSPLH
>TRBV7-2|TRBD2
ASSYGTSGVYEQY
>TRBV30|NA
AWSVRGSGNTIY
>TRBV6-4|TRBD1
ASREQGYSNQPQH
>TRBV6-6|NA
ASSEAATRTEAF
>TRBV7-2|NA
ASSSPGAPTDTQY
>TRBV19|NA
ASNPSVYRDTQY
>TRBV12-5|NA
ASGFLLTDTQY
>TRBV7-8|NA
ASSPGGGTRQETQY
>TRBV4-2|NA
ASSQIGFYEQY
>TRBV6-6|NA
ASSYSAEPTYGYT
>TRBV4-2|NA
ASSQEGDSNQPQH
>TRBV19|NA
ASSRGGTDTQY
>TRBV7-6|NA
ASSLARGIRETQY
>TRBV7-9|NA
ASSFQQGHEQY
>TRBV19|NA
ASSSMKGSGNQPQH
>TRBV7-8|NA
ASSLGNSGNTIY
>TRBV28|TRBD2
ASSREGYEQY